A single sample is the source of the 22 T cell receptor beta chains below, sequenced in a study of CD8 T cells in ankylosing spondylitis. No antigen is known for these receptors. MiXCR, run by TCRdb on the 5' RACE reads, gives a single entry per CDR3 protein. The sample has roughly 440,000 distinct CDR3 sequences, 17% seen once. Study-level points and caveats: The study identified a TCR beta motif of roughly eight highly homologous variants that appeared characteristic of ankylosing spondylitis blood.

Sequenced material: blood, either unsorted or a sorted T cell fraction (not recorded which). The receptors were sampled from a male donor with ankylosing spondylitis.

This clonotype was observed many times. The junction and the germline gene differ at one end; a read error may be behind it. The V call is TRBV5-1, the J call TRBJ1-5, with D hard to call. This CDR3 region has 13 residues. Germline-derived CDR1 and CDR2 are SGHRS and YFSETQ. In DNA form, the CDR3 reads TGTGCCAGCAGTTTAGTCGGGAATCAGCCCCAGCATTTT. Translated: CASSLVGNQPQHF.

A few counts support this clonotype. V is TRBV5-1 and J is TRBJ1-2; possibly TRBD1 for D (6 bases). Germline values: CDR1 SGHRS, CDR2 YFSETQ. The CDR3 is 16 amino acids. V lost 0 bases to trimming and J lost 4 bases, with 16 bases between them. The CDR3 loop is CASSLASDSLSYGYTF. The DNA for the CDR3 is TGCGCCAGCAGCTTGGCCTCGGACAGCCTCTCCTATGGCTACACCTTC. Based on the CDR3 plus reference TRBV5-1 and TRBJ1-2, the full variable domain is KAGVTQTPRYLIKTRGQQVTLSCSPISGHRSVSWYQQTPGQGLQFLFEYFSETQRNKGNFPGRFSGRQFSNSRSEMNVSTLELGDSALYLCASSLASDSLSYGYTFGSGTRLTVV.

The table lists this clonotype with many counts. The rearrangement links TRBV12-3 or TRBV12-4 to TRBJ2-3; 10 bases align to TRBD2. The CDR3 loop spans 15 amino acids. After removal of 5 bases from V and 8 bases from J, the junction contained 10 bases not matched to a gene. CDR3 sequence: CASSPLAGDKGTQYF. DNA of the CDR3: TGTGCCAGCAGTCCTCTAGCGGGGGATAAAGGTACGCAGTATTTT.

In its sample, this clonotype was seen a few times. The V gene is TRBV6-1, the J gene TRBJ1-2; no clear D gene. The CDR3 is 13 amino acids. In germline, CDR1 is MNHNS, CDR2 SASEGT. Deletions cut 3 bases from V and 0 bases from J, with 5 bases between. The CDR3 DNA follows: TGTGCCAGCAGTGAGCGGGCTAACTATGGCTACACCTTC. It is translated as CASSERANYGYTF.

This clonotype has a handful of counts. The chain recombines TRBV20-1 with TRBJ2-3; 7 bases align to TRBD1. The CDR3 extends over 14 amino acids. Germline V gene lookup returns CDR1 DFQATT and CDR2 SNEGSKA (reference sequence). V lost 2 bases and J lost 4; bases outside the gene matches: 6. The CDR3 nucleotides are TGCAGTGCTAGATACACAGGGGAAGCAGATACGCAGTATTTT. It specifies CSARYTGEADTQYF.

This chain uses TRBV7-2 with TRBJ2-3, with D unclear. This CDR3 contains 13 residues. The germline V and J ends were trimmed by 3 bases and 5 bases, with 9 bases remaining between them. CDR1 and CDR2 (germline): SGHTA, FQGNSA. CDR3 sequence (DNA): TGTGCCAGCAGCTTGAATAATCTAGATACGCAGTATTTT. As protein: CASSLNNLDTQYF.

The chain links TRBV29-1 to TRBJ2-3; D possibly corresponds to TRBD2 (6 bases). The CDR3 is 13 residues long. The V end lost 5 bases, the J end lost 2 bases, and 11 bases lay between the germline ends. The germline CDR1 and CDR2 sequences are SQVTM and ANQGSEA. CDR3 residues: CSVSGSHTDTQYF. As DNA, the CDR3 is TGCAGCGTTTCCGGGAGCCACACAGATACGCAGTATTTT.

This clonotype was counted at least ten times. J is TRBJ2-3 and V is TRBV20-1; D unresolved. CDR1 DFQATT and CDR2 SNEGSKA come from the germline V gene (reference sequence). Trimming removed 2 bases at V and 1 base at J, with 4 bases between. This CDR3 region has 12 residues. CDR3 residues: CSARTGTDTQYF. The CDR3 DNA reads TGCAGTGCTAGAACTGGCACAGATACGCAGTATTTT.

In its sample, this clonotype was seen a few times. V is TRBV6-2 or TRBV6-3 and J is TRBJ2-7; a possible D gene is TRBD2 (7 bases). Germline V gives CDR1 MNHEY, CDR2 SVGEGT. This CDR3 has 14 residues. Trimming removed 0 bases from V and 4 bases from J, with 10 bases in between. The CDR3 DNA reads TGTGCCAGCAGTTACTCGGGGGGGCGGTACGAGCAGTACTTC. Its protein product is CASSYSGGRYEQYF.

The chain carries TRBV7-9 and TRBJ2-3; D gene uncertain. The CDR3 runs 12 residues. V lost 6 bases and J 2 bases, leaving 6 bases between the germline ends. The germline V gene has CDR1 SEHNR and CDR2 FQNEAQ (reference sequence). The CDR3, as DNA: TGTGCCAGCAGAACTAACACAGATACGCAGTATTTT. Translating gives CASRTNTDTQYF. The full variable domain, with the rest looked up from reference TRBV7-9 and TRBJ2-3, is DTGVSQNPRHKITKRGQNVTFRCDPISEHNRLYWYRQTLGQGPEFLTYFQNEAQLEKSRLLSDRFSAERPKGSFSTLEIQRTEQGDSAMYLCASRTNTDTQYFGPGTRLTVL.

V usage is TRBV10-2 and J usage is TRBJ2-2, with D perhaps TRBD1 (6 bases). The CDR3 length is 16 residues. Looked up from germline, CDR1 is WSHSY and CDR2 is SAAADI. With 6 bases removed from V and 4 bases from J, the gap between germline ends came to 18 bases. CDR3 amino acids: CASRDDRIRTTGELFF. CDR3 DNA: TGCGCCAGCAGAGATGACAGGATACGAACCACCGGGGAGCTGTTTTTT.

This clonotype was recorded a few times. In DNA form, the CDR3 reads TGTGCCAGCAAAACAGATCAGCACTCTGGAAACACCATATATTTT. Translated: CASKTDQHSGNTIYF. The rearrangement uses TRBV7-9 and TRBJ1-3; D ambiguous. The CDR3 covers 15 residues. Looked up from germline, CDR1 is SEHNR and CDR2 is FQNEAQ (reference sequence). The germline V and J ends were trimmed by 7 bases and 0 bases, with 13 bases remaining between them.

V and J are TRBV5-1 and TRBJ2-5; D possibly matches TRBD1 or TRBD2 (5 bases each). Trimming cost V 7 bases and J 5 bases, with 21 bases left between them. This CDR3 spans 15 amino acids. CDR1 and CDR2 (germline): SGHRS, YFSETQ. The CDR3 protein is CASVPGAGPGETQYF. Written as DNA, the CDR3 is TGCGCCAGCGTTCCCGGGGCAGGGCCCGGTGAGACCCAGTACTTC.

The chain couples TRBV5-8 to TRBJ2-5; 11 bases fit TRBD2. Unmatched junction bases numbered 8, after V lost 3 bases and J lost 7 bases. The CDR3 is 15 residues long. The germline V gene encodes CDR1 SGHTS and CDR2 YDEGEE. This CDR3 is CASSYGLAGRGTQYF. The CDR3 DNA is TGTGCCAGCAGCTATGGACTAGCGGGCCGCGGGACCCAGTACTTC.

This rearrangement joins TRBV7-2 to TRBJ2-7; D assignment may be TRBD1 or TRBD2 (5 bases each). The CDR3 extends over 13 amino acids. V dropped 4 bases and J dropped 4 bases, with 11 bases sitting between them. Per the germline V gene, CDR1 is SGHTA and CDR2 is FQGNSA. CDR3 amino acids: CASSSLGVYEQYF. The DNA of the CDR3 is TGTGCCAGCAGCTCCTTGGGGGTGTACGAGCAGTACTTC.

This clonotype was found a few times. CDR3 sequence (DNA): TGTGCCACCGGGAGCAGGGATTCGGGTAATGAGCAGTTCTTC. As protein: CATGSRDSGNEQFF. The chain joins TRBV7-2 to TRBJ2-1, with a weak D call TRBD2 (6 bases). The CDR3 consists of 14 residues. Germline CDR1 reads SGHTA; CDR2 reads FQGNSA. V lost 10 bases, J lost 7 bases, and 20 bases lay in between.

V and J are TRBV6-1 and TRBJ1-2; TRBD1 matches 8 bases. The CDR3 sequence is 17 residues long. Germline CDR1 MNHNS, CDR2 SASEGT. Unmatched junction bases numbered 8, after V lost 2 bases and J lost 0 bases. The CDR3 DNA reads TGTGCCAGCAGTGAAATAGCGACAGGGGAAGCTAACTATGGCTACACCTTC. Translating it yields CASSEIATGEANYGYTF.

This clonotype showed up many times. This chain connects TRBV29-1 to TRBJ2-5; the D gene is possibly TRBD1 (5 bases). CDR1 is SQVTM, CDR2 ANQGSEA, per germline. V lost 4 bases, J lost 2 bases, and 8 bases lay in between. CDR3 length: 12 amino acids. The CDR3 protein is CSVAGNQETQYF. As DNA, the CDR3 is TGCAGCGTTGCAGGGAATCAAGAGACCCAGTACTTC.

CDR3 DNA sequence: TGTGCCAGCAGTTCCGACAGGGAGGGGGATGGCTACACCTTC. This encodes CASSSDREGDGYTF. The gene calls are TRBV12-3 or TRBV12-4 and TRBJ1-2, with 7 bases lining up with TRBD1. V dropped 4 bases and J dropped 6; count of bases not matched to a gene: 8. The CDR3 has 14 amino acids.

The V and J genes are TRBV2 and TRBJ2-1; 8 bases are shared with TRBD2. Germline CDR1 and CDR2: SNHLY and FYNNEI. The V segment lost 7 bases and the J segment 8 bases; nucleotides outside the gene matches: 4. The CDR3 runs 12 residues. The CDR3 DNA reads as TGTGCCAGCAAGGCGGGAGGCTATGAGCAGTTCTTC. This encodes CASKAGGYEQFF. The complete variable domain, with remaining parts taken from reference TRBV2 and TRBJ2-1, reads EPEVTQTPSHQVTQMGQEVILRCVPISNHLYFYWYRQILGQKVEFLVSFYNNEISEKSEIFDDQFSVERPDGSNFTLKIRSTKLEDSAMYFCASKAGGYEQFFGPGTRLTVL.

The rearrangement uses TRBV18 and TRBJ2-2; TRBD1 matches 9 bases. In germline, CDR1 is KGHSH, CDR2 LQKENI. V shed 6 bases, J shed 3 bases, and the junction held 11 bases outside the gene matches. The CDR3 runs 17 residues. The CDR3 bases are TGTGCCAGCTCCCGGATTCCGGGACAGGGCTACACCGGGGAGCTGTTTTTT. It codes for CASSRIPGQGYTGELFF.

The gene calls are TRBV6-2 or TRBV6-3 and TRBJ2-6; tentative D call: TRBD1 (6 bases). Germline V gene sequence: CDR1 MNHEY, CDR2 SVGEGT. Deletions cut 0 bases from V and 0 bases from J, with 12 bases between. This CDR3 has 18 amino acids. CDR3 residues: CASSYSKQGLSGANVLTF. The CDR3 nucleotides read TGTGCCAGCAGTTACTCGAAGCAGGGGCTCTCTGGGGCCAACGTCCTGACTTTC.